This passage covers 4 T cell receptor beta chains from one sample sequenced in a study of T cells in Graves' hyperthyroidism and ophthalmopathy. Authors of the study amplified TCR beta CDR3 regions from RNA transcripts. In the first-round RT-PCR of the TCR CDR3, the HTBI primer set was used. TCRdb passed the multiplex PCR reads through MiXCR, listing each CDR3 protein once. The sample includes some 300,000 distinct CDR3 sequences, approximately 19% of them seen just once. The material sequenced was blood. The receptors were sampled from a man aged 45-65 years with Graves' ophthalmopathy.

V gene TRBV6-5 combines with J gene TRBJ1-1; D is possibly TRBD1 (5 bases). Trimming removed 4 bases at V and 3 bases at J, with 12 bases between. Germline assignment: CDR1 MNHEY and CDR2 SVGAGI. The CDR3 covers 14 residues. As DNA, the CDR3 is TGTGCCAGCAGTTCACCCCAGGGCTACACTGAAGCTTTCTTT. Translation gives CASSSPQGYTEAFF.

The chain couples TRBV5-1 to TRBJ2-2; D is unclear. The CDR3 loop spans 14 amino acids. Germline loops: CDR1 SGHRS, CDR2 YFSETQ. V gave up 4 bases and J gave up 6 bases, with 13 bases separating them. The CDR3 nucleotides are TGCGCCAGCAGCGCCGTTACATTTGCCGGGGAGCTGTTTTTT. This gives the protein CASSAVTFAGELFF.

This clonotype was seen a few times. The chain carries TRBV6-1 and TRBJ2-5; TRBD2 matches 14 bases. Per germline, CDR1 MNHNS and CDR2 SASEGT. Trimming cost V 5 bases and J 4 bases; bases outside gene matches: 9. This CDR3 is built from 17 residues. The CDR3 protein is CASSYQIGLAGGETQYF. CDR3 coding DNA: TGTGCCAGCAGTTATCAGATTGGACTAGCGGGAGGAGAGACCCAGTACTTC.

This clonotype was seen only a few times. V and J are TRBV6-1 and TRBJ2-1; 12 nucleotides align to TRBD1. This CDR3 has 15 residues. CDR1 is MNHNS, CDR2 SASEGT, per germline. The J segment lost 7 bases and the V segment lost 6 bases, leaving 7 bases of the junction unmatched. The CDR3 nucleotides read TGTGCCAGCAGAGGCCCGGGACAGGGGGCTAATGAGCAGTTCTTC. Translating gives CASRGPGQGANEQFF.